A single sample gave rise to the 6 T cell receptor beta chains below, sequenced in a study of identical twins. TCRdb processed the 5' RACE reads anew with MiXCR; each CDR3 protein has one entry. The sample contains approximately 210,000 distinct CDR3 sequences, less than 20% of which appear only once. These data also formed part of another study, on T cells expressing NK-cell markers.

Sample: CD8+ T cells sorted from blood. These receptors were collected from a woman aged 18-29 years in good health.

Only a few counts were recorded for this clonotype. The chain links TRBV29-1 to TRBJ1-2; a weak D match, TRBD1 (5 bases). With 7 bases removed from V and 8 bases from J, the gap between germline ends came to 17 bases. The germline V gene has CDR1 SQVTM and CDR2 ANQGSEA. The CDR3 extends over 12 amino acids. The CDR3 sequence is CSAPVGGDGYTF. The CDR3 region has the DNA TGCAGCGCCCCCGTGGGGGGAGACGGCTACACCTTC.

This clonotype came up a few times. V usage is TRBV27 and J usage is TRBJ2-3; 8 bases are shared with TRBD2. Germline CDR1 is MNHEY and CDR2 is SMNVEV (reference sequence). CDR3 size: 14 residues. J gave up 6 bases and V 8 bases, and 10 bases lay outside the gene matches. CDR3 DNA sequence: TGTGCCAGCGAACAAATCGGGGGGGATGATACGCAGTATTTT. This codes for CASEQIGGDDTQYF.

This clonotype was seen more than once but under ten times. J is TRBJ1-5 and V is TRBV18; 7 bases fit TRBD1. Trimming removed 6 bases from V and 0 bases from J; junction bases left unmatched: 2. Germline lookup yields CDR1 KGHSH and CDR2 LQKENI. The CDR3 length is 14 residues. The CDR3 loop reads CASSDRASNQPQHF. CDR3 nucleotide sequence: TGTGCCAGCTCCGACAGGGCTAGCAATCAGCCCCAGCATTTT.

This clonotype was recorded a few times. V usage is TRBV27 and J usage is TRBJ2-1; no clear D. The CDR3 covers 12 residues. Trimming pared 6 bases from V and 7 bases from J, leaving 10 bases between. Per the germline V gene, CDR1 is MNHEY and CDR2 is SMNVEV (reference sequence). The CDR3 nucleotides are TGTGCCAGCAGCCCTAGGACGAATGAGCAGTTCTTC. This sequence encodes CASSPRTNEQFF.

The table lists this clonotype with a few counts. V and J are TRBV12-3 or TRBV12-4 and TRBJ1-1; possibly TRBD1 for D (5 bases). V was cut by 3 bases and J by 12 bases, with 11 bases left in between. The CDR3 sequence is 11 residues long. CDR3 residues: CASSFGGSPFF. Here the CDR3 DNA reads TGTGCCAGCAGTTTCGGGGGGTCGCCTTTCTTT.

This clonotype occurred a few times. CDR3 in amino acids: CASSQFNRNTGELFF. The DNA for the CDR3 is TGCGCCAGCAGCCAATTTAACAGAAACACCGGGGAGCTGTTTTTT. J is TRBJ2-2 and V is TRBV4-1, with D unclear. This CDR3 region has 15 residues. From germline, CDR1 is MGHRA and CDR2 YSYEKL. V was trimmed by 2 bases and J by 2 bases, leaving 9 bases between them.